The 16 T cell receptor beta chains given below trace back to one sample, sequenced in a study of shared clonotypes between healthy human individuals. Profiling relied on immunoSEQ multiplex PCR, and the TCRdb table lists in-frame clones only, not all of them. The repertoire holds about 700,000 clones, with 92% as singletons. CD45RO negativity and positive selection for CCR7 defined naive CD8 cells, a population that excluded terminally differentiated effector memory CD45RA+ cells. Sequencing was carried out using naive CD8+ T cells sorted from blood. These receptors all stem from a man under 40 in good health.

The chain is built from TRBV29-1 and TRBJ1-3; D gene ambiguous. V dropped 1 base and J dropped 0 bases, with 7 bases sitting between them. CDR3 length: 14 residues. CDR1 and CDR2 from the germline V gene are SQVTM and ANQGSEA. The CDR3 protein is CSVEVAGSGNTIYF. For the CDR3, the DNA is TGCAGCGTTGAAGTTGCCGGCTCTGGAAACACCATATATTTT.

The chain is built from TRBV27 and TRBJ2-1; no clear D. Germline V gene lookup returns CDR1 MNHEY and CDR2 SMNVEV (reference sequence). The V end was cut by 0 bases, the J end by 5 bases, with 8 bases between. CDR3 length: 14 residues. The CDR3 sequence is CASSLSGSHNEQFF. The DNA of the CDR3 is TGTGCCAGCAGTTTATCGGGCAGCCACAATGAGCAGTTCTTC.

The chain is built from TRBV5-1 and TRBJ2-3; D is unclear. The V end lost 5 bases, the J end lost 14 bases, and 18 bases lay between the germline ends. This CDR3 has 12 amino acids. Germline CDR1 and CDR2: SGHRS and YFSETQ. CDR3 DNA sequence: TGCGCCAGCAGGTTAACAAATGACGGGCCGTATTTT. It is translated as CASRLTNDGPYF. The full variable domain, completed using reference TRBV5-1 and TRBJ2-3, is KAGVTQTPRYLIKTRGQQVTLSCSPISGHRSVSWYQQTPGQGLQFLFEYFSETQRNKGNFPGRFSGRQFSNSRSEMNVSTLELGDSALYLCASRLTNDGPYFGPGTRLTVL.

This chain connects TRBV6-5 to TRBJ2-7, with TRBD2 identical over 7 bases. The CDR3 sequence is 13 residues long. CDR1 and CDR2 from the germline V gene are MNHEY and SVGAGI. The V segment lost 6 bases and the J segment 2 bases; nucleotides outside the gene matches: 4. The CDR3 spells CASSLAEPYEQYF. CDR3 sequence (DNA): TGTGCCAGCAGCCTAGCGGAGCCCTACGAGCAGTACTTC.

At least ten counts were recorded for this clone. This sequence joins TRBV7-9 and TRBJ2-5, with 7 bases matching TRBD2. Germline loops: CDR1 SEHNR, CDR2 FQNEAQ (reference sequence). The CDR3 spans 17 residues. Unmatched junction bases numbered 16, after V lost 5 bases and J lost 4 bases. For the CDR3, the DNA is TGTGCCAGCAGCCCACCTGTCGAGGCGGGAGTTGCAGAGACCCAGTACTTC. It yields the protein CASSPPVEAGVAETQYF.

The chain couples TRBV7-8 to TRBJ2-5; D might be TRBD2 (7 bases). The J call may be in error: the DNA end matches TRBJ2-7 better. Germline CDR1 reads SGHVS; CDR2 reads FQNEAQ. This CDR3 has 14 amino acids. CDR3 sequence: CASSWKGGPYEQYF. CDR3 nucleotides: TGTGCCAGCAGCTGGAAGGGGGGGCCCTACGAGCAGTACTTC.

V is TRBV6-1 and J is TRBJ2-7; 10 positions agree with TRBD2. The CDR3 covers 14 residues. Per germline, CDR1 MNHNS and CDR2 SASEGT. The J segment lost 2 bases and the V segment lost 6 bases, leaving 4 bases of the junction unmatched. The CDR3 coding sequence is TGTGCCAGCAGAGGACTAGCGGTTACCTACGAGCAGTACTTC. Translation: CASRGLAVTYEQYF.

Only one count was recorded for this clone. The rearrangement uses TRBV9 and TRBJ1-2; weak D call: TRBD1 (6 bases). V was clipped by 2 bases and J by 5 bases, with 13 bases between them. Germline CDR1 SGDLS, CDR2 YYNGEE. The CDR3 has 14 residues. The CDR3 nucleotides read TGTGCCAGCAGCGTGTACGACAGGCAGTATGGCTACACCTTC. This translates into CASSVYDRQYGYTF.

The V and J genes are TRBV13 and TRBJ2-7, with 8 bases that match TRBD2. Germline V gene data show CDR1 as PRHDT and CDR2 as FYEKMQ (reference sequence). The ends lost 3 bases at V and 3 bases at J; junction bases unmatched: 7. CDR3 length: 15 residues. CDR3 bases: TGTGCCAGCAGCTTGGGATGGGGACTAGGCTACGAGCAGTACTTC. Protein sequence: CASSLGWGLGYEQYF.

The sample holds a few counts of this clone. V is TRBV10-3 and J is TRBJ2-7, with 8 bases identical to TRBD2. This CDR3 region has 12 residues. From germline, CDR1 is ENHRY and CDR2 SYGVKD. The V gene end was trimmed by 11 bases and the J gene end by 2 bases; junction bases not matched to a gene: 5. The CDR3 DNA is TGTGCCGTCTTAGCGGGGACCTACGAGCAGTACTTC. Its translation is CAVLAGTYEQYF.

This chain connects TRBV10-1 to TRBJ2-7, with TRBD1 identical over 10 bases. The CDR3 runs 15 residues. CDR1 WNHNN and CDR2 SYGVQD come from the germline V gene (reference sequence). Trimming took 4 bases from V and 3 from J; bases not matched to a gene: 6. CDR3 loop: CASSGGTGDLYEQYF. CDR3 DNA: TGCGCCAGCAGTGGGGGGACAGGGGACCTCTACGAGCAGTACTTC.

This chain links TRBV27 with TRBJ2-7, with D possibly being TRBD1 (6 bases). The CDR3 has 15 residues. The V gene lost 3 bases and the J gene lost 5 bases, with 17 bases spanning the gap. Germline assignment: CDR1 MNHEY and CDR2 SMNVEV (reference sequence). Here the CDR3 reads CASSLDRSTAHEQYF. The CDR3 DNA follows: TGTGCCAGCAGTTTGGACAGATCAACGGCCCACGAGCAGTACTTC.

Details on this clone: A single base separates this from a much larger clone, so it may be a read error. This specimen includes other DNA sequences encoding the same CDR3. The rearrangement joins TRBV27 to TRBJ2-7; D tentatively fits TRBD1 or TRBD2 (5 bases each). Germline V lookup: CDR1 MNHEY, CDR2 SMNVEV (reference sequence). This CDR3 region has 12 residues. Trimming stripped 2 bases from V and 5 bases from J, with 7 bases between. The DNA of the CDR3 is TGTGCCAGCAGTTTAGTGGGGGACGAGCAGTACTTC. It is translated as CASSLVGDEQYF.

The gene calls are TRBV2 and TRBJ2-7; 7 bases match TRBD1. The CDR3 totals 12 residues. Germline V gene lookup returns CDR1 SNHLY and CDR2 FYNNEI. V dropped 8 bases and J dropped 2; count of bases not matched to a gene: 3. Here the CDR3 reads CASRTGPYEQYF. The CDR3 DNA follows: TGTGCCAGCCGGACAGGACCCTACGAGCAGTACTTC.

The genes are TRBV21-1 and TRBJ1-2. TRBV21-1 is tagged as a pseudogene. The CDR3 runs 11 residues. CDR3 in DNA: TGTGCCAGCAGCTCCTTCTATGGCTACACCTTC. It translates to CASSSFYGYTF.

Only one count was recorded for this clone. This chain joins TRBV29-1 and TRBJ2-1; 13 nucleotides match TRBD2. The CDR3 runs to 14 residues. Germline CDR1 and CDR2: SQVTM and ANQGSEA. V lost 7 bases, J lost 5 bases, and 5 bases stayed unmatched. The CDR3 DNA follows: TGCAGCGCTCAGGGACTAGCGGGGAACAATGAGCAGTTCTTC. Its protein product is CSAQGLAGNNEQFF.